This TCR beta chain was sequenced during a study of control samples from healthy donors and cancer patients. The data were produced by immunoSEQ multiplex PCR, yet TCRdb's version contains in-frame clones alone and is incomplete. The sample contains 93,000 or so clones, 85% to 90% of which appear only once. V lost 5 bases and J lost 5, with 10 bases in between. This CDR3 contains 13 residues. Germline V gene sequence: CDR1 SNHLY, CDR2 FYNNEI. Sequenced sample: PBMCs. This chain joins TRBV2 and TRBJ1-5; TRBD1 might be the D (5 bases). The TCR sequence derives from a man aged 60 to 69 with lung cancer. The DNA for the CDR3 is TGTGCCAGCAGTAGGGACCTAGATCAGCCCCAGCATTTT. It yields the protein CASSRDLDQPQHF.